This T cell receptor beta chain emerged from a study of vaccination and CD4 T cells after COVID-19. Cultured CD4+ T-cell DNA underwent Oncomine TCR Beta short-read sequencing. Investigators obtained genomic DNA by extraction from cultured CD4+ T cells. TCRdb passed the PCR reads through MiXCR, listing each CDR3 protein once. The repertoire holds tens of thousands of distinct CDR3 sequences, with roughly 27% as singletons. As for time point: late sampling 161 to 241 days after vaccination in a few convalescent patients. Treatment given: approximately 10-day PBMC culture with coronavirus spike peptide pools or control peptides (ViraFEST assay). ViraFEST grew antigen-specific T cells using peptide pools, then sequenced TCRs. The authors cultured about 2.2 million PBMCs per well with about 10 IU/ml IL-2 and about 10 ug/ml peptide pools. This CDR3 comprises 13 residues. Trimming removed 4 bases from V and 5 bases from J, with 11 bases in between. CDR1 and CDR2 from the germline V gene are SGHVS and FNYEAQ.

This clonotype was seen only a few times. Its antigen is unidentified. The source was CD4+ T cells from blood, cultured in vitro, collected about 7 months after SARS-CoV-2 vaccination. The source is a human donor who had recovered from COVID-19. The chain recombines TRBV7-6 with TRBJ2-5, with D possibly being TRBD1 or TRBD2 (5 bases each). CDR3 in DNA: TGTGCCAGCAGCTCTTCCAGGGAGGAGACCCAGTACTTC. Amino acid sequence: CASSSSREETQYF. The variable domain in full, completed from reference TRBV7-6 and TRBJ2-5, reads GAGVSQSPRYKVTKRGQDVALRCDPISGHVSLYWYRQALGQGPEFLTYFNYEAQQDKSGLPNDRFSAERPEGSISTLTIQRTEQRDSAMYRCASSSSREETQYFGPGTRLLVL.